The next 5 T cell receptor beta chains were all read from a single sample in a study of blood T cell repertoires in COVID-19. Clones were read by immunoSEQ multiplex PCR, and TCRdb kept only the in-frame ones, dropping some. The profile shows around 190,000 clones, approximately 82% of them singletons. Sequenced: peripheral blood. These receptors all come from a human donor in a cohort sampled during active COVID-19.

The chain is built from TRBV27 and TRBJ1-1; D is possibly TRBD1 (6 bases). The length of the CDR3 is 15 residues. The V end lost 4 bases, the J end lost 1 base, and 13 bases lay between the germline ends. The germline V gene has CDR1 MNHEY and CDR2 SMNVEV (reference sequence). CDR3 loop: CASSSAGAGNTEAFF. The CDR3 DNA is TGTGCCAGCAGTTCTGCGGGGGCGGGGAACACTGAAGCTTTCTTT.

This rearrangement joins TRBV12-3 or TRBV12-4 to TRBJ2-1; possibly TRBD1 for D (5 bases). V lost 1 base to trimming and J lost 14 bases, with 12 bases between them. The CDR3 is 12 residues long. The CDR3 nucleotides read TGTGCCAGCAGTTTAGATCGGCAGGGCAAGTTCTTC. It codes for CASSLDRQGKFF.

This clone turned up a few times. This chain joins TRBV12-5 and TRBJ2-1, with TRBD2 identical over 8 bases. The CDR3 contains 15 residues. The germline V gene has CDR1 LGHNT and CDR2 FRNRAP. The ends lost 6 bases at V and 5 bases at J; junction bases unmatched: 9. The CDR3 sequence: CASGSTGGPHNEQFF. DNA of the CDR3: TGTGCTAGTGGCAGTACGGGAGGGCCCCACAATGAGCAGTTCTTC. Full variable domain (missing parts from reference TRBV12-5 and TRBJ2-1): DARVTQTPRHKVTEMGQEVTMRCQPILGHNTVFWYRQTMMQGLELLAYFRNRAPLDDSGMPKDRFSAEMPDATLATLKIQPSEPRDSAVYFCASGSTGGPHNEQFFGPGTRLTVL.

This sequence joins TRBV25-1 and TRBJ2-1, with no clear D. The germline V and J ends were trimmed by 5 bases and 9 bases, with 8 bases remaining between them. CDR1 and CDR2 from the germline V gene are MGHDK and SYGVNS. The CDR3 contains 11 residues. CDR3 residues: CASSPGTEQFF. For the CDR3, the DNA is TGTGCCAGCAGTCCAGGTACTGAGCAGTTCTTC.

This clone has just one count. The chain links TRBV6-5 to TRBJ2-2; D might be TRBD2 (5 bases). CDR3 length: 12 amino acids. Germline CDR1 is MNHEY and CDR2 is SVGAGI. The germline V and J ends were trimmed by 8 bases and 2 bases, with 6 bases remaining between them. The CDR3 here is CASGLNTGELFF. The CDR3 nucleotides are TGTGCCAGCGGACTTAACACCGGGGAGCTGTTTTTT.